The 13 T cell receptor beta chains in this list originate from one sample, sequenced in a study of blood T cells in healthy people across ages. Alongside a J-beta primer mix, a sample-barcoded 5' primer served in a second PCR lasting roughly 6 to 11 cycles. TCRdb re-analysed the 5' RACE reads in MiXCR, keeping a single row per CDR3 protein. The sample includes some 1,800,000 distinct CDR3 sequences, about two fifths seen only once; the top ten take 23%. Sequences were obtained from blood. These receptors were obtained from a human donor in good health.

This clonotype was recorded a few times. The V call is TRBV28, the J call TRBJ2-1; D is ambiguous. Matching the DNA end better, TRBJ2-7 makes the J call doubtful. Germline V CDR1 and CDR2: MDHEN, SYDVKM. The CDR3 has 12 amino acids. DNA for the CDR3: TGTGCCACCTCTCCTTTCCGAGGCGAGCAGTACTTC. It codes for CATSPFRGEQYF.

The rearrangement links TRBV10-3 to TRBJ1-2, with 7 bases lining up with TRBD1. Germline CDR1 is ENHRY and CDR2 is SYGVKD. CDR3 length equals 14 residues. The junction had 5 bases not matched to a gene; V was cut back by 7 bases and J by 0 bases. The CDR3 coding sequence is TGTGCCATCACCAGGGACAGTTCTAACTATGGCTACACCTTC. It is translated as CAITRDSSNYGYTF.

This clonotype was detected only a few times. The rearrangement joins TRBV5-1 to TRBJ2-7; 9 positions match TRBD2. V was clipped by 4 bases and J by 4 bases; unmatched bases: 15. The germline gives CDR1 SGHRS, CDR2 YFSETQ. CDR3 length: 17 residues. CDR3 sequence: CASSQAGGPLETYEQYF. The CDR3 DNA reads as TGCGCCAGCAGCCAAGCGGGAGGACCCCTAGAAACTTACGAGCAGTACTTC. Drawing the rest from reference TRBV5-1 and TRBJ2-7, the complete variable domain is KAGVTQTPRYLIKTRGQQVTLSCSPISGHRSVSWYQQTPGQGLQFLFEYFSETQRNKGNFPGRFSGRQFSNSRSEMNVSTLELGDSALYLCASSQAGGPLETYEQYFGPGTRLTVT.

The genes are TRBV11-1 and TRBJ2-3, with D hard to call. The CDR3 has 15 amino acids. V dropped 2 bases and J dropped 1 base, with 10 bases sitting between them. CDR1 is SGHAT, CDR2 FQDESV, per germline (reference sequence). The CDR3 region has the DNA TGTGCCAGCAGCTTAAATAGTCAGGGCACAGATACGCAGTATTTT. Amino acids: CASSLNSQGTDTQYF.

The gene calls are TRBV20-1 and TRBJ2-7, with D possibly called TRBD1 or TRBD2 (5 bases each). The germline V gene has CDR1 DFQATT and CDR2 SNEGSKA (reference sequence). V lost 0 bases and J 4 bases, leaving 13 bases between the germline ends. The CDR3 extends over 14 amino acids. Here the CDR3 DNA reads TGCAGTGCTAGAGATGCAGGGAGTTTATACGAGCAGTACTTC. It codes for CSARDAGSLYEQYF.

Notes on this clonotype: A read error is possible here, since a much larger clone lies one base away. The rearrangement links TRBV7-9 to TRBJ1-2, with D maybe TRBD1 (6 bases). The CDR3 contains 14 residues. The germline V gene has CDR1 SEHNR and CDR2 FQNEAQ (reference sequence). The CDR3 sequence is CAGSTLQGLYGYTF. The CDR3 DNA follows: TGTGCCGGCAGCACCCTACAGGGTCTCTATGGCTACACCTTC.

The chain uses TRBV20-1 and TRBJ2-7; D perhaps matches TRBD2 (7 bases). Germline CDR1 reads DFQATT; CDR2 reads SNEGSKA (reference sequence). V was clipped by 0 bases and J by 2 bases, with 14 bases between them. The CDR3 covers 15 residues. CDR3 DNA: TGCAGTGCTAGAGATCAGGCGGGGGCGACCTACGAGCAGTACTTC. Residues: CSARDQAGATYEQYF.

This chain links TRBV5-1 with TRBJ2-3, with D possibly being TRBD1 (6 bases). Trimming stripped 4 bases from V and 1 base from J, with 16 bases between. CDR3 length: 16 amino acids. In germline, CDR1 is SGHRS, CDR2 YFSETQ. CDR3 coding DNA: TGCGCCAGCAGCACCTCAGGGGCGACTGGCACAGATACGCAGTATTTT. Translation: CASSTSGATGTDTQYF.

In its sample, this clonotype was seen a few times. This may be a read error: a much more frequent sequence differs by one nucleotide. The rearrangement joins TRBV20-1 to TRBJ2-6, with a possible D match to TRBD1 (6 bases). Germline CDR1 is DFQATT and CDR2 is SNEGSKA (reference sequence). The CDR3 has 12 amino acids. CDR3 in amino acids: CSAALGANVRTF. CDR3 nucleotides: TGCAGTGCCGCTTTGGGGGCCAACGTCCGGACTTTC.

V and J are TRBV29-1 and TRBJ1-1; 8 bases are a match to TRBD1. This CDR3 comprises 15 residues. Germline CDR1 SQVTM, CDR2 ANQGSEA. The trim removed 4 bases at V and 0 bases at J, leaving 7 bases unmatched. The CDR3 DNA is TGCAGCGTTGCGTACAGGGGGTACATGAACACTGAAGCTTTCTTT. Residues: CSVAYRGYMNTEAFF. The complete variable domain, with remaining parts taken from reference TRBV29-1 and TRBJ1-1, reads SAVISQKPSRDICQRGTSLTIQCQVDSQVTMMFWYRQQPGQSLTLIATANQGSEATYESGFVIDKFPISRPNLTFSTLTVSNMSPEDSSIYLCSVAYRGYMNTEAFFGQGTRLTVV.

The rearrangement joins TRBV13 to TRBJ2-7; TRBD2 matches at 9 bases. J lost 2 bases, V lost 3 bases, and 5 bases had no gene match. Germline CDR1 reads PRHDT; CDR2 reads FYEKMQ (reference sequence). The CDR3 is 15 amino acids. Here the CDR3 reads CASSLRVAGAYEQYF. CDR3 DNA sequence: TGTGCCAGCAGCTTGAGAGTAGCGGGGGCCTACGAGCAGTACTTC.

The chain joins TRBV11-1 to TRBJ1-1; the D is unclear. Between the trimmed V and J ends, which lost 7 bases and 1 base, there was a span of 19 bases. Germline-derived CDR1 and CDR2 are SGHAT and FQDESV (reference sequence). The CDR3 spans 16 residues. The CDR3 spells CASTPYHPRANTEAFF. The CDR3, as DNA: TGTGCCAGCACCCCCTACCATCCTCGGGCGAACACTGAAGCTTTCTTT.

Concerning this clonotype: At one end the junction does not follow the germline gene, possibly because of a read error. The chain joins TRBV6-5 to TRBJ2-1; 8 bases map to TRBD2. Germline lookup yields CDR1 MNHEY and CDR2 SVGAGI. The CDR3 consists of 13 residues. In nucleotides, the CDR3 is TGTGCCAGCGGTTACTCGACTAGCGTTGAGCAGTTCTTC. Translating it yields CASGYSTSVEQFF.